This T cell receptor (beta chain) came from a study of identical twins. Study-wide points: Out-of-frame beta chain sequences displayed weaker excess sharing between twins. Monozygotic twin pairs showed more out-of-frame TCR alpha sharing than models estimated.

Everyone who gave samples was a healthy Caucasian. Only a few counts were recorded for this clonotype. The target antigen is unknown. It was template switching that added a universal primer site, and there were unique molecular identifiers on the cDNA. TCRdb independently ran MiXCR on the 5' RACE reads; one entry per CDR3 protein. The top ten clones hold less than 0.35% of a sample with 1.5 million to 2 million distinct CDR3 sequences, 25% to 35% of them seen once. V lost 3 bases, J lost 0 bases, and 12 bases lay in between. The germline V gene encodes CDR1 DFQATT and CDR2 SNEGSKA (reference sequence). The CDR3 covers 14 residues.

The chain combines TRBV20-1 with TRBJ2-7; D ambiguous. The sequenced sample consisted of cord blood. The TCR sequence derives from a newborn girl in good health. The CDR3 DNA reads TGCAGTGCTAGTCAAGGGATGGGCTCCTACGAGCAGTACTTC. The encoded protein is CSASQGMGSYEQYF.